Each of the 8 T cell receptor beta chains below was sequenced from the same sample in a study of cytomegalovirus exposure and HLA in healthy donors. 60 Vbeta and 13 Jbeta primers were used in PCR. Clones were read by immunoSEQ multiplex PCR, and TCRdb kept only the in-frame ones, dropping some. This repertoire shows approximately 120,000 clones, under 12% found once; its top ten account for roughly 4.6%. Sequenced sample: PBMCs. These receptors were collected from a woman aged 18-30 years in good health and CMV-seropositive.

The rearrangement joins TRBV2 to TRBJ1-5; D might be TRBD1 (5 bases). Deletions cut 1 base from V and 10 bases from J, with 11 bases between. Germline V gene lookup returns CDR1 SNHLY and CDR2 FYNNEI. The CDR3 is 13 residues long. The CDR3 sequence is CASSEGGVEPQHF. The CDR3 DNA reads TGTGCCAGCAGTGAAGGGGGGGTTGAACCCCAGCATTTT. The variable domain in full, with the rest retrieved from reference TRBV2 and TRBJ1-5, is EPEVTQTPSHQVTQMGQEVILRCVPISNHLYFYWYRQILGQKVEFLVSFYNNEISEKSEIFDDQFSVERPDGSNFTLKIRSTKLEDSAMYFCASSEGGVEPQHFGDGTRLSIL.

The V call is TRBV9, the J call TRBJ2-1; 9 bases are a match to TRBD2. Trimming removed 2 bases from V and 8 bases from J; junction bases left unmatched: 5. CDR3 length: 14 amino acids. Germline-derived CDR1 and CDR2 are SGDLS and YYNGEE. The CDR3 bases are TGTGCCAGCAGCGTCCATAGCGGGAGTGATGAGCAGTTCTTC. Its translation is CASSVHSGSDEQFF.

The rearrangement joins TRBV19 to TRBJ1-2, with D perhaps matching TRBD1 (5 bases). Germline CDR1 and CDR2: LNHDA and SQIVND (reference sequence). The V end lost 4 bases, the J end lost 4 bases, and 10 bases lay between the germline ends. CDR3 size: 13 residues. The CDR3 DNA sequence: TGTGCCAGTAGTACCGACAGAAGCTATGGCTACACCTTC. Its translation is CASSTDRSYGYTF.

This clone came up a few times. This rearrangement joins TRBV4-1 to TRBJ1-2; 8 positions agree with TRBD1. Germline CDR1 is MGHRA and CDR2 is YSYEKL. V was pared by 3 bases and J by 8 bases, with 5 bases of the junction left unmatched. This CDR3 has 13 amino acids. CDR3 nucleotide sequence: TGCGCCAGCAGCCAGACAGGGGCTCGGGGCTACACCTTC. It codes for CASSQTGARGYTF.

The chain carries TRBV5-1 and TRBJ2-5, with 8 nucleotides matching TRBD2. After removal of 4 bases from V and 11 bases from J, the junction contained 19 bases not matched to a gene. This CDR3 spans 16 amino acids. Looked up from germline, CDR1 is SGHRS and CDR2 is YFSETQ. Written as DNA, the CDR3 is TGCGCCAGCAGCCCTTCCCGGACGGGGGGGCAAGGGGAGCAGTACTTC. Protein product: CASSPSRTGGQGEQYF.

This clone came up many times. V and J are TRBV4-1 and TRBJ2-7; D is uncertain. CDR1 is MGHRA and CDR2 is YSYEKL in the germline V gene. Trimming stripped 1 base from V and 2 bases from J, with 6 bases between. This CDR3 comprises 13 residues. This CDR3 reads CASSQGPTYEQYF. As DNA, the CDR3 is TGCGCCAGCAGCCAAGGTCCTACCTACGAGCAGTACTTC.

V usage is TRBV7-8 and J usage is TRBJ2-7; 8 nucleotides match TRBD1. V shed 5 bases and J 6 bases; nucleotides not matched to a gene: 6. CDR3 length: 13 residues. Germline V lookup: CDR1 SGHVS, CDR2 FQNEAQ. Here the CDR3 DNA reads TGTGCCAGCAGCACCCGGACAGGGCCCGAGCAGTACTTC. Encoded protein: CASSTRTGPEQYF.

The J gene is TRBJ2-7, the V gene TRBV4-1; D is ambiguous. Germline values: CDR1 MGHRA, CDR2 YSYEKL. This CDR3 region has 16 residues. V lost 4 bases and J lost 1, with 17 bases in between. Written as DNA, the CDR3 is TGCGCCAGCAGCCCTGGAACCACGACTGGATCCTACGAGCAGTACTTC. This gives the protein CASSPGTTTGSYEQYF.